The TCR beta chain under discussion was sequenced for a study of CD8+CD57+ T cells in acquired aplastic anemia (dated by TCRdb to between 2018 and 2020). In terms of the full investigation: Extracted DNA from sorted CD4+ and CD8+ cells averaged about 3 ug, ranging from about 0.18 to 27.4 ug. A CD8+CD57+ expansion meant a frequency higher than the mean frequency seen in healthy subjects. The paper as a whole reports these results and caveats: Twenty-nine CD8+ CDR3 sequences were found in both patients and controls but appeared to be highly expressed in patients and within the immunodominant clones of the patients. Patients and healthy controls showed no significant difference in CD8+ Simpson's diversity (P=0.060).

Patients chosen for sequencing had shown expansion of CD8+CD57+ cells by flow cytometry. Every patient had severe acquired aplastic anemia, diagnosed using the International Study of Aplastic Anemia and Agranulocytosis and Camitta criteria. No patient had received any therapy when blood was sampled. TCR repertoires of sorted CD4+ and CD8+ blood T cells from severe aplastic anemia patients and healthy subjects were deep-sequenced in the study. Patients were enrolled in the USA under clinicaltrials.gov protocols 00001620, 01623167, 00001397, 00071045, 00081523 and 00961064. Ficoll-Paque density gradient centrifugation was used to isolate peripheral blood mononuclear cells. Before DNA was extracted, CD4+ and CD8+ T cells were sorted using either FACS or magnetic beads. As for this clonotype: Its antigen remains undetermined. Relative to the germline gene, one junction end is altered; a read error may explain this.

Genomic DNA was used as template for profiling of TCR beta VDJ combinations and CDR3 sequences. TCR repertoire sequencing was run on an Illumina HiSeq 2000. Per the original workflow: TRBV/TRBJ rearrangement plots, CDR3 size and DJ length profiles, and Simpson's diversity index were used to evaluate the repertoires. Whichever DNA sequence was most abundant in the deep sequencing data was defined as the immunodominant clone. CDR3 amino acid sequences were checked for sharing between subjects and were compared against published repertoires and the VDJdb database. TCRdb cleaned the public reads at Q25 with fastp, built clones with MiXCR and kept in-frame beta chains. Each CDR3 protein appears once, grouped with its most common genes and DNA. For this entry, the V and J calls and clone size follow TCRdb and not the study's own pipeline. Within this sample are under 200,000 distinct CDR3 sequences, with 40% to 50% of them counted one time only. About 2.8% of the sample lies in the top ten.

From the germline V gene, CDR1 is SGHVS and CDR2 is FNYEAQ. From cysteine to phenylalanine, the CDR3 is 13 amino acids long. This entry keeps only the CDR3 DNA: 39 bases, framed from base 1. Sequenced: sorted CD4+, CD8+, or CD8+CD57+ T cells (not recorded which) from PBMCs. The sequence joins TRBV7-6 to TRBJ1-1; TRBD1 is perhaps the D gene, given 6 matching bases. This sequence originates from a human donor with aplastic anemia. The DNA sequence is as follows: TGTGCCAGCAGCCAGGGACAACGCCTTTACCTATCATTT. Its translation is CASSQGQRLYLSF.